One sample yielded the 5 T cell receptor beta chains listed below, sequenced in a study of T-cell memory formation after mild COVID-19. TCRdb processed the 5' RACE reads anew with MiXCR; each CDR3 protein has one entry. The sample has around 140,000 distinct CDR3 sequences, less than 20% seen once. Specimen: PBMCs or a T cell subset sorted from them (not recorded which). These receptors were taken from an adult woman who had mild COVID-19 (a few samples of this study predate the infection). Cell type and time point are not known.

This clonotype was recorded once. The rearrangement uses TRBV18 and TRBJ1-2, with unresolved D. V lost 3 bases and J 7 bases, leaving 6 bases between the germline ends. Germline V gene data show CDR1 as KGHSH and CDR2 as LQKENI. The CDR3 spans 11 residues. CDR3 sequence: CASSPAAGYTF. In DNA form, the CDR3 reads TGTGCCAGCTCACCCGCCGCTGGCTACACCTTC.

This clonotype has a handful of counts. The chain recombines TRBV10-3 with TRBJ2-5, with D uncertain. The germline CDR1 and CDR2 sequences are ENHRY and SYGVKD. The CDR3 loop spans 12 amino acids. Trimming removed 0 bases at V and 4 bases at J, with 3 bases between. This CDR3 is CAISESLETQYF. The CDR3 DNA reads TGTGCCATCAGTGAGTCTCTAGAGACCCAGTACTTC.

This clonotype was picked up a small number of times. This chain joins TRBV4-2 and TRBJ2-1; a possible D gene is TRBD2 (6 bases). Trimming shortened V by 4 bases and J by 0 bases, and 10 bases separated the two germline ends. CDR1 and CDR2 from the germline V gene are LGHNA and YNFKEQ. The length of the CDR3 is 15 residues. CDR3 sequence (DNA): TGTGCCAGCAGCCGGGACTTTTACTCCTACAATGAGCAGTTCTTC. This codes for CASSRDFYSYNEQFF.

The sample holds a few counts of this clonotype. The chain uses TRBV20-1 and TRBJ1-2, with TRBD1 matching 7 bases. This CDR3 is 15 amino acids long. Germline loops: CDR1 DFQATT, CDR2 SNEGSKA (reference sequence). With V trimmed by 0 bases and J by 0 bases, 4 bases remained unmatched. Here the CDR3 reads CSAREGGGANYGYTF. The CDR3 nucleotides read TGCAGTGCTAGAGAGGGAGGGGGCGCTAACTATGGCTACACCTTC.

This clonotype was seen only a few times. V usage is TRBV6-5 and J usage is TRBJ2-7, with D unresolved. This CDR3 has 13 amino acids. Germline CDR1 MNHEY, CDR2 SVGAGI. Trimming pared 5 bases from V and 4 bases from J, leaving 12 bases between. The CDR3 coding sequence is TGTGCCAGCAGTCTAACCACCGAGTACGAGCAGTACTTC. Translated, it gives CASSLTTEYEQYF.